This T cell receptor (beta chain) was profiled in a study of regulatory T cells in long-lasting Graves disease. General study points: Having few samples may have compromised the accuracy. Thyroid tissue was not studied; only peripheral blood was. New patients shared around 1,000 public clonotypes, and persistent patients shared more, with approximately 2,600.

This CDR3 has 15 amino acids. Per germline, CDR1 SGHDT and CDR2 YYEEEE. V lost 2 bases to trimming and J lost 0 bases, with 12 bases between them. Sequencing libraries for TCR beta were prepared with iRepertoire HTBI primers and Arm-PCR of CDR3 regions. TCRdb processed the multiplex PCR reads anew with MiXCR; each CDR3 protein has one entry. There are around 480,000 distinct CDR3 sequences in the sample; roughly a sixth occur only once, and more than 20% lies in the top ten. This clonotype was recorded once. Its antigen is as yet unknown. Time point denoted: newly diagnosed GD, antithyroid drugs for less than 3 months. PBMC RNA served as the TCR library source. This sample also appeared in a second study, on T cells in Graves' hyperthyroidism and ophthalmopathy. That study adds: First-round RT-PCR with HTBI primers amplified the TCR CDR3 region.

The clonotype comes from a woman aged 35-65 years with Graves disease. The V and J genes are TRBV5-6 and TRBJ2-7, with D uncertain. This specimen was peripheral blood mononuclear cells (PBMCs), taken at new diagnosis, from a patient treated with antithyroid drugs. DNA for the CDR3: TGTGCCAGCAGCTTTTGGATACAGAGCTCCTACGAGCAGTACTTC. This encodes CASSFWIQSSYEQYF.